This TCR beta chain was recovered during a study of early T cells in non-severe SARS-CoV-2 infection. About the study: Investigators sequenced bulk RNA drawn from unsorted whole blood, and chains remained unpaired.

TCRdb itself ran the 5' RACE reads through MiXCR, one entry per CDR3 protein. The table shows about 110,000 distinct CDR3 sequences, with 10% to 15% occurring only once. The CDR3 is 14 residues long. Looked up from germline, CDR1 is SGHRS and CDR2 is YFSETQ. V was clipped by 4 bases and J by 4 bases; unmatched bases: 4. The source of this sequence is an adult who was a healthcare worker with PCR-confirmed SARS-CoV-2 infection or an uninfected control (not recorded which). The rearrangement joins TRBV5-1 to TRBJ1-3, with 8 positions matching TRBD1. The sample was whole blood, taken at baseline. The CDR3: CASSNGQGGNTIYF. The CDR3 coding sequence is TGCGCCAGCAGCAACGGACAGGGAGGAAACACCATATATTTT.